The entry below describes one T cell receptor beta chain. Its matching antigen is unknown. This sample was taken from a study of graft-versus-host responses after intestinal transplantation. Background on the study: Recipients obtained multivisceral, liver-intestinal, or isolated intestinal transplants. Study-level points and caveats: Maximum circulating GvH clone levels tracked with early post-transplant HvG decreases. Allografts of one patient group, those with graft-donor T cell macrochimerism, had high graft-versus-host to host-versus-graft clonal ratios.

The CDR3 has 12 residues. Trimming stripped 10 bases from V and 9 bases from J, with 18 bases between. The germline gives CDR1 SNHLY, CDR2 FYNNEI. The data were produced by immunoSEQ multiplex PCR, yet TCRdb's version contains in-frame clones alone and is incomplete. Altogether fewer than 30,000 clones are present, over 75% being singletons, with the ten largest covering around 0.97%. This TCR was sampled from a human patient who received an intestinal transplant, so some T cells may come from the graft donor. The chain recombines TRBV2 with TRBJ2-5; TRBD2 might be the D (6 bases). Sequenced here: PBMCs, sampled around 440 days after intestinal transplant. The CDR3 sequence is CATTTVLAAQYF. CDR3 nucleotide sequence: TGTGCCACCACAACCGTCTTAGCGGCCCAGTACTTC.